These 21 T cell receptor beta chains came from one sample sequenced in a study of T cells in Graves' hyperthyroidism and ophthalmopathy. RNA transcripts provided the source from which TCR beta CDR3 regions were amplified. HTBI primers were the set used in a first-round RT-PCR of the TCR CDR3. MiXCR, run by TCRdb on the multiplex PCR reads, gives a single entry per CDR3 protein. The sample includes about 300,000 distinct CDR3 sequences, roughly a fifth of them seen just once. The sample comprised blood. All receptors come from a middle-aged man with Graves' ophthalmopathy.

The chain carries TRBV5-4 and TRBJ2-2; a possible D gene is TRBD2 (6 bases). Trimming shortened V by 1 base and J by 7 bases, and 11 bases separated the two germline ends. The germline gives CDR1 SGHNT, CDR2 YYREEE (reference sequence). The CDR3 is 14 amino acids. The CDR3 here is CASSLLGGSGELFF. CDR3 sequence (DNA): TGTGCCAGCAGCTTGCTGGGGGGTAGCGGGGAGCTGTTTTTT.

This clonotype has ten or more counts. CDR3 residues: CASSRDRGRRNTEAFF. CDR3 DNA sequence: TGTGCCAGCAGCCGGGACAGGGGGCGCAGGAACACTGAAGCTTTCTTT. The rearrangement links TRBV27 to TRBJ1-1; 12 positions match TRBD1. The germline V gene has CDR1 MNHEY and CDR2 SMNVEV (reference sequence). The CDR3 sequence is 16 residues long. The junction had 6 bases not matched to a gene; V was cut back by 6 bases and J by 1 base.

This clonotype has more than one count but fewer than ten. V gene TRBV30 combines with J gene TRBJ2-5; TRBD2 agrees at 12 bases. The CDR3 sequence is 14 residues long. J gave up 4 bases and V 2 bases, and 2 bases lay outside the gene matches. In germline, CDR1 is GTSNPN, CDR2 SVGIG (reference sequence). The CDR3 nucleotides are TGTGCCTGGAGTTTGGGACTAGCGGGAGAGACCCAGTACTTC. Its protein product is CAWSLGLAGETQYF. Variable domain in full (rest from reference TRBV30 and TRBJ2-5): SQTIHQWPATLVQPVGSPLSLECTVEGTSNPNLYWYRQAAGRGLQLLFYSVGIGQISSEVPQNLSASRPQDRQFILSSKKLLLSDSGFYLCAWSLGLAGETQYFGPGTRLLVL.

The rearrangement uses TRBV5-5 and TRBJ2-7; D might be TRBD1 or TRBD2, each matching 5 bases. The CDR3 consists of 15 residues. Trimming pared 1 base from V and 1 base from J, leaving 12 bases between. Germline V gene lookup returns CDR1 SGHKS and CDR2 YYEKEE (reference sequence). CDR3 sequence: CASSLFGDVSYEQYF. DNA for the CDR3: TGTGCCAGCAGCTTGTTCGGGGACGTTTCCTACGAGCAGTACTTC.

This clonotype was found a few times. The rearrangement uses TRBV5-1 and TRBJ2-2; 9 nucleotides agree with TRBD2. Germline V gene lookup returns CDR1 SGHRS and CDR2 YFSETQ. V trimming: 0 bases; J trimming: 9 bases; junction bases outside the gene matches: 15. The CDR3 runs to 18 residues. The CDR3 region is CASSLGLAARRGARELFF. CDR3 coding DNA: TGCGCCAGCAGCTTGGGACTAGCGGCCCGGAGAGGGGCCAGGGAGCTGTTTTTT.

This chain uses TRBV4-2 with TRBJ2-2; unclear D gene. V lost 4 bases to trimming and J lost 6 bases, with 18 bases between them. The CDR3 is 16 amino acids. The germline gives CDR1 LGHNA, CDR2 YNFKEQ. The CDR3 region is CASSPWIAGSSGELFF. The CDR3 nucleotides read TGTGCCAGCAGCCCGTGGATAGCCGGGTCGTCCGGGGAGCTGTTTTTT.

This clonotype was seen many times. Written as DNA, the CDR3 is TGTGCCAGCAGTTACTCATTCGGTACCAACACTGAAGCTTTCTTT. It encodes CASSYSFGTNTEAFF. The J gene is TRBJ1-1, the V gene TRBV6-6; no definite D call. This CDR3 region has 15 residues. V gave up 0 bases and J gave up 2 bases, with 10 bases separating them. The germline V gene has CDR1 MNHNY and CDR2 SVGAGI (reference sequence).

The genes are TRBV6-4 and TRBJ2-3, with D possibly matching TRBD2 (6 bases). Germline-derived CDR1 and CDR2 are MRHNA and SNTAGT. The V gene lost 2 bases and the J gene lost 0 bases, with 15 bases spanning the gap. The CDR3 length is 17 residues. Here the CDR3 reads CASSDPQLAISTDTQYF. For the CDR3, the DNA is TGTGCCAGCAGTGACCCTCAACTAGCCATTAGCACAGATACGCAGTATTTT.

This clonotype was recorded at least ten times. The chain carries TRBV3-1 and TRBJ1-3; D is uncertain. The V gene's germline CDR1 is LGHDT and CDR2 YNNKEL (reference sequence). V lost 4 bases and J 0 bases, leaving 7 bases between the germline ends. The CDR3 is 14 amino acids. CDR3 amino acids: CASSRRGSGNTIYF. Written as DNA, the CDR3 is TGTGCCAGCAGCCGCCGGGGCTCTGGAAACACCATATATTTT.

This chain joins TRBV9 and TRBJ1-2; 7 bases match TRBD1. Looked up from germline, CDR1 is SGDLS and CDR2 is YYNGEE. V was pared by 2 bases and J by 0 bases, with 1 base of the junction left unmatched. The CDR3 extends over 14 amino acids. The CDR3 region is CASSVGQANYGYTF. CDR3 DNA sequence: TGTGCCAGCAGCGTTGGACAGGCTAACTATGGCTACACCTTC.

This clonotype was picked up many times. The rearrangement uses TRBV11-1 and TRBJ2-7; D may be TRBD1 (5 bases). There are 14 residues in the CDR3. V lost 7 bases, J lost 1 base, and 14 bases lay in between. CDR1 and CDR2 from the germline V gene are SGHAT and FQDESV (reference sequence). The CDR3 DNA sequence: TGTGCCAGCACTTTGACAGTTACATCCTACGAGCAGTACTTC. Protein: CASTLTVTSYEQYF.

Only a few counts were recorded for this clonotype. This chain uses TRBV5-1 with TRBJ2-1, with 11 bases identical to TRBD1. J was trimmed by 5 bases and V by 0 bases; bases with no gene match: 4. This CDR3 is built from 16 residues. The germline V gene encodes CDR1 SGHRS and CDR2 YFSETQ. The chain's CDR3 is CASSLGDRGFNNEQFF. DNA of the CDR3: TGCGCCAGCAGCTTGGGGGACAGGGGGTTCAACAATGAGCAGTTCTTC.

This clonotype was seen ten or more times. J is TRBJ1-1 and V is TRBV11-2, with 7 bases aligning to TRBD1. The V gene end was trimmed by 8 bases and the J gene end by 1 base; junction bases not matched to a gene: 7. Germline CDR1 SGHAT, CDR2 FQNNGV. The CDR3 extends over 14 amino acids. The DNA of the CDR3 is TGTGCCAGCTCACCGGGGACAGCGAACACTGAAGCTTTCTTT. It encodes CASSPGTANTEAFF.

The chain carries TRBV28 and TRBJ1-3, with TRBD1 matching 7 bases. Germline V gene sequence: CDR1 MDHEN, CDR2 SYDVKM. With V trimmed by 5 bases and J by 1 base, 5 bases remained unmatched. There are 15 residues in the CDR3. CDR3 in amino acids: CASSPYRGSGNTIYF. CDR3 DNA sequence: TGTGCCAGCAGTCCGTACAGGGGATCTGGAAACACCATATATTTT.

This clonotype came up many times. The chain combines TRBV20-1 with TRBJ2-5; unclear D gene. In germline, CDR1 is DFQATT, CDR2 SNEGSKA (reference sequence). This CDR3 spans 14 amino acids. Between the trimmed V and J ends, which lost 6 bases and 1 base, there was a span of 15 bases. CDR3 nucleotides: TGCAGTGCCCCCCCACTGGCTGCCCAAGAGACCCAGTACTTC. Translated, it gives CSAPPLAAQETQYF.

This clonotype was observed at least ten times. The chain carries TRBV10-2 and TRBJ1-2; no definite D call. Trimming removed 6 bases from V and 6 bases from J, with 17 bases in between. This CDR3 has 14 residues. Per the germline V gene, CDR1 is WSHSY and CDR2 is SAAADI. The CDR3 nucleotides are TGCGCCAGCAGCGAGACTCGGGTCAGCAATGGCTACACCTTC. It codes for CASSETRVSNGYTF.

The chain joins TRBV4-1 to TRBJ2-5; D ambiguous. The V gene's germline CDR1 is MGHRA and CDR2 YSYEKL. The CDR3 length is 14 residues. Deletions cut 1 base from V and 1 base from J, with 7 bases between. CDR3 amino acids: CASSQGYSQETQYF. The CDR3 DNA sequence: TGCGCCAGCAGCCAAGGCTACAGCCAAGAGACCCAGTACTTC.

This chain links TRBV3-1 with TRBJ1-4, with a possible D match to TRBD1 (5 bases). The CDR3 is 12 residues long. The ends were cut back, 5 bases at V and 8 bases at J, with 9 bases in the middle. Germline CDR1 reads LGHDT; CDR2 reads YNNKEL (reference sequence). Here the CDR3 DNA reads TGTGCCAGCAGCGGGACCCGGGAAAAACTGTTTTTT. It encodes CASSGTREKLFF. The full variable domain, its missing parts supplied by reference TRBV3-1 and TRBJ1-4, is DTAVSQTPKYLVTQMGNDKSIKCEQNLGHDTMYWYKQDSKKFLKIMFSYNNKELIINETVPNRFSPKSPDKAHLNLHINSLELGDSAVYFCASSGTREKLFFGSGTQLSVL.

As for this clonotype: At one end, the junction sequence differs from germline, possibly due to a read error. The chain employs TRBV5-1 and TRBJ2-7; TRBD2 might be the D (7 bases). The CDR3 is 13 amino acids. Per the germline V gene, CDR1 is SGHRS and CDR2 is YFSETQ. In nucleotides, the CDR3 is TGCGCCAGCTCGGGCGGGGGCTCCTACGAGCAGCACTTC. Protein sequence: CASSGGGSYEQHF. Full variable domain (remainder filled in from reference TRBV5-1 and TRBJ2-7): KAGVTQTPRYLIKTRGQQVTLSCSPISGHRSVSWYQQTPGQGLQFLFEYFSETQRNKGNFPGRFSGRQFSNSRSEMNVSTLELGDSALYLCASSGGGSYEQHFGPGTRLTVT.

The sample holds a few counts of this clonotype. The chain combines TRBV5-1 with TRBJ2-1; 7 positions match TRBD1. Germline CDR1 is SGHRS and CDR2 is YFSETQ. The J segment lost 3 bases and the V segment lost 0 bases, leaving 3 bases of the junction unmatched. There are 15 residues in the CDR3. CDR3 in amino acids: CASSLEGQVYNEQFF. The CDR3 bases are TGCGCCAGCAGCTTGGAAGGACAGGTCTACAATGAGCAGTTCTTC. The full variable domain, with the rest looked up from reference TRBV5-1 and TRBJ2-1, is KAGVTQTPRYLIKTRGQQVTLSCSPISGHRSVSWYQQTPGQGLQFLFEYFSETQRNKGNFPGRFSGRQFSNSRSEMNVSTLELGDSALYLCASSLEGQVYNEQFFGPGTRLTVL.

This clonotype was picked up a small number of times. The rearrangement joins TRBV4-1 to TRBJ2-1, with 11 bases aligning to TRBD2. V gave up 1 base and J gave up 8 bases; unmatched junction bases: 7. CDR3 length: 16 amino acids. Germline lookup yields CDR1 MGHRA and CDR2 YSYEKL. CDR3 sequence reads: CASSQGLAGGPHEQFF. CDR3 DNA: TGCGCCAGCAGCCAAGGGTTAGCGGGAGGGCCGCATGAGCAGTTCTTC.